The rows below give T cell receptor beta chains drawn from one sample of a study of blood T cell repertoires in COVID-19. Produced via immunoSEQ multiplex PCR; TCRdb's table is partial and in-frame only. The data hold about 21,000 clones, with around 89% observed a single time. The sequenced sample consisted of peripheral blood. The receptors were gathered from a man in his 70s with active COVID-19. Each CDR3 is given without its conserved first and last residue. The order of the fields is V gene, CDR3 length, J gene, CDR3 protein.

TRBV18	12	TRBJ2-7	ASSPDRDRDEQY
TRBV4-1	14	TRBJ2-1	ASSQEVAGGRGEQF
TRBV5-1	15	TRBJ1-1	ASRIDRGLSLNTEAF
TRBV5-1	12	TRBJ2-7	ASTGTGSGYEQY
TRBV6-5	11	TRBJ2-2	ASSTLNTGELF
TRBV4-2	14	TRBJ2-3	ASSQGARGRADTQY
TRBV27	15	TRBJ2-3	ASSHTTTGLRTDTQY
TRBV11-2	11	TRBJ1-5	ASSLGPRQPQH
TRBV7-2	10	TRBJ2-7	ASTSTGGAMD
TRBV9	11	TRBJ1-1	ASNLRPGAEAF
TRBV6-5	11	TRBJ1-5	ASSPTGGQPQH
TRBV19	13	TRBJ2-3	ASSIIQGGTDTQY
TRBV2	11	TRBJ1-1	ASSERRGREAF
TRBV30	11	TRBJ1-6	AWKVGGITTLH
TRBV7-2	14	TRBJ2-5	ASSLAYGLARETQY
TRBV6-1	14	TRBJ1-6	ASSEALTVNNSPLH
TRBV5-6	12	TRBJ1-5	ASSLVGGNQPQH
TRBV19	14	TRBJ1-1	ASRTALKRDNTEAF
TRBV6-6	12	TRBJ2-1	ASSWGLADNEQF
TRBV6-5	13	TRBJ1-6	ASSYAGQGDSPLH
TRBV7-2	13	TRBJ2-3	ASSAAGAGRNTQY
TRBV6-5	13	TRBJ2-7	ASSYSKPGTYEQY
TRBV5-1	14	TRBJ2-3	ASSGGLAVRTDTQY
TRBV4-2	13	TRBJ2-1	ASSQDRLAVNEQF
TRBV7-9	14	TRBJ2-3	ASSLAAGVITDTQY
TRBV24-1	14	TRBJ1-1	ATSDWHVKRNTEAF
TRBV14	16	TRBJ1-3	ASSQDHPGLISGNTIY
TRBV30	14	TRBJ2-7	AWSVMGAGGPVEQY
TRBV7-2	13	TRBJ2-1	ASSLAGGIYNEQF
TRBV10-1	13	TRBJ2-5	ASSESLAGGETQY
TRBV29-1	11	TRBJ1-2	SVEETDRVGYT